This TCR beta chain is from a study of T cell changes during pregnancy in multiple sclerosis. Sequenced by immunoSEQ multiplex PCR; TCRdb stores in-frame clones only, minus some. The sample contains tens of thousands of clones, 90% to 95% of which appear only once. There are 13 residues in the CDR3. Between the trimmed V and J ends, which lost 4 bases and 1 base, there was a span of 9 bases. Germline lookup yields CDR1 SGHKS and CDR2 YYEKEE (reference sequence). The sequenced sample was CD4+ T cells from peripheral blood mononuclear cells, obtained before pregnancy. V gene TRBV5-5 combines with J gene TRBJ2-7; D may be TRBD2 (6 bases). This clonotype originated in a female donor with multiple sclerosis, enrolled in a pregnancy study. The CDR3 loop reads CASSRDWSYEQYF. CDR3 bases: TGTGCCAGCAGCCGGGACTGGTCCTACGAGCAGTACTTC.